A single sample gave rise to the 32 T cell receptor beta chains below, sequenced in a study of T cell responses to AZD1222 COVID-19 vaccine. The data were produced by immunoSEQ multiplex PCR, yet TCRdb's version contains in-frame clones alone and is incomplete. The table lists about 130,000 clones, 85% to 90% of them singletons. The source was peripheral blood, collected on day 0 of AZD1222 vaccination. These receptors originate from an adult in good health.

The CDR3 region has the DNA TGTGCCAGCAGCTTCGGACTTTACTCCTACGAGCAGTACTTC. It is translated as CASSFGLYSYEQYF. The V gene is TRBV7-2, the J gene TRBJ2-7; tentatively, D is TRBD2 (5 bases). The V end lost 3 bases, the J end lost 0 bases, and 9 bases lay between the germline ends. Germline V gene sequence: CDR1 SGHTA, CDR2 FQGNSA. This CDR3 is 14 amino acids long.

V and J are TRBV5-1 and TRBJ2-7; the D is unclear. Per the germline V gene, CDR1 is SGHRS and CDR2 is YFSETQ. The CDR3 runs 13 residues. The germline V and J ends were trimmed by 0 bases and 1 base, with 5 bases remaining between them. CDR3 amino acids: CASSLDISYEQYF. The CDR3 DNA sequence: TGCGCCAGCAGCTTGGACATTTCCTACGAGCAGTACTTC.

V is TRBV7-2 and J is TRBJ1-6, with TRBD1 as a possible D gene (5 bases). CDR3 length: 14 residues. Trimming stripped 2 bases from V and 7 bases from J, with 9 bases between. Looked up from germline, CDR1 is SGHTA and CDR2 is FQGNSA. CDR3 in amino acids: CASSLWGINSPLHF. Here the CDR3 DNA reads TGTGCCAGCAGCTTATGGGGGATAAATTCACCCCTCCACTTT.

This chain connects TRBV5-1 to TRBJ1-4, with 9 bases fitting TRBD1. Trimming at V came to 1 base and at J to 8 bases, leaving 3 bases not matched to a gene. The CDR3 has 14 amino acids. Germline values: CDR1 SGHRS, CDR2 YFSETQ. CDR3 nucleotide sequence: TGCGCCAGCAGCTTGACAGGGGGCAGGGAAAAACTGTTTTTT. It yields the protein CASSLTGGREKLFF.

V is TRBV3-1 (or the pseudogene TRBV3-2) and J is TRBJ1-5, with TRBD1 matching 9 bases. V lost 3 bases to trimming and J lost 6 bases; unmatched junction nucleotides: 6. CDR3 length: 15 amino acids. The V gene's germline CDR1 is LGHDT and CDR2 YNNKEL (reference sequence). In DNA, the CDR3 is TGTGCCAGCAGCCAGGGGACAGGGTCGCGTCAGCCCCAGCATTTT. This sequence encodes CASSQGTGSRQPQHF.

The CDR3 loop reads CASSGSSSYNSPLHF. In DNA form, the CDR3 reads TGTGCCAGCAGTGGCTCCAGCTCCTATAATTCACCCCTCCACTTT. The V gene is TRBV6-2 or TRBV6-3, the J gene TRBJ1-6; D gene uncertain. Germline V lookup: CDR1 MNHEY, CDR2 SVGEGT. The CDR3 loop spans 15 amino acids. Trimming shortened V by 5 bases and J by 0 bases, and 8 bases separated the two germline ends.

This rearrangement joins TRBV10-3 to TRBJ1-4, with 7 nucleotides matching TRBD1. This CDR3 has 16 residues. The germline gives CDR1 ENHRY, CDR2 SYGVKD. V was pared by 4 bases and J by 5 bases, with 10 bases of the junction left unmatched. CDR3 residues: CAISAQGGLLNEKLFF. DNA for the CDR3: TGTGCCATCAGTGCCCAGGGGGGACTCCTAAATGAAAAACTGTTTTTT.

This clone was counted only a few times. The V and J genes are TRBV2 and TRBJ2-7; D is unresolved. The germline V and J ends were trimmed by 1 base and 12 bases, with 10 bases remaining between them. This CDR3 is built from 11 residues. From germline, CDR1 is SNHLY and CDR2 FYNNEI. The CDR3 DNA follows: TGTGCCAGCAGTGAAGAGGTCGGACGGTACTTC. Its translation: CASSEEVGRYF.

This clone was counted a few times. The chain is built from TRBV7-2 and TRBJ1-3; TRBD1 is a possible D gene (5 bases). Trimming took off 3 bases at V and 4 bases at J, with 16 bases between the two ends. Germline V gene lookup returns CDR1 SGHTA and CDR2 FQGNSA. There are 16 residues in the CDR3. The CDR3 spells CASSFSDSSRGNTIYF. The CDR3 nucleotides read TGTGCCAGCAGCTTTAGCGACAGTTCAAGAGGAAACACCATATATTTT.

This clone came up a few times. This sequence joins TRBV19 and TRBJ1-2; D remains ambiguous. V was shortened by 4 bases and J by 8 bases, with 11 bases between the two germline ends. Germline CDR1 and CDR2: LNHDA and SQIVND (reference sequence). This CDR3 has 12 residues. The CDR3 loop is CASSTPLWGYTF. In nucleotides, the CDR3 is TGTGCCAGTAGTACCCCTTTGTGGGGCTACACCTTC.

This clone was seen a few times. The V call is TRBV3-1 (or the pseudogene TRBV3-2), the J call TRBJ1-2, with TRBD1 as a possible D gene (5 bases). Per germline, CDR1 LGHDT and CDR2 YNNKEL (reference sequence). The germline V and J ends were trimmed by 0 bases and 10 bases, with 12 bases remaining between them. The CDR3 extends over 13 amino acids. The CDR3 sequence: CASSQEGWGFYTF. The DNA for the CDR3 is TGTGCCAGCAGCCAAGAGGGATGGGGGTTCTACACCTTC.

The rearrangement joins TRBV5-8 to TRBJ2-5, with D perhaps matching TRBD1 (6 bases). CDR1 and CDR2 (germline): SGHTS, YDEGEE. The CDR3 spans 14 residues. The V and J ends lost 4 bases and 2 bases respectively, with 12 bases between them. For the CDR3, the DNA is TGTGCCAGCAGCCTTCACAGGGTACAAGAGACCCAGTACTTC. It yields the protein CASSLHRVQETQYF.

This chain connects TRBV20-1 to TRBJ2-5; possibly TRBD2 for D (5 bases). Trimming took 4 bases from V and 10 from J, leaving 13 bases between them. Per the germline V gene, CDR1 is DFQATT and CDR2 is SNEGSKA (reference sequence). The CDR3 runs 11 residues. As DNA, the CDR3 is TGCAGTGCTATGATTCGGACTCACCAGTACTTC. Its translation: CSAMIRTHQYF.

In this sample, this clone turned up once. A junction end diverges from the germline sequence, so it may reflect a read error. The J gene is TRBJ1-5, the V gene TRBV18, with TRBD1 identical over 7 bases. The CDR3 consists of 15 residues. CDR1 KGHSH and CDR2 LQKENI come from the germline V gene. The CDR3 is CASAPDRAPNQPQHF. As DNA, the CDR3 is TGTGCCAGCGCACCCGACAGGGCCCCCAATCAGCCCCAGCATTTT. The complete variable domain, with remaining parts taken from reference TRBV18 and TRBJ1-5, reads NAGVMQNPRHLVRRRGQEARLRCSPMKGHSHVYWYRQLPEEGLKFMVYLQKENIIDESGMPKERFSAEFPKEGPSILRIQQVVRGDSAAYFCASAPDRAPNQPQHFGDGTRLSIL.

The CDR3 DNA follows: TGTGCCAGCGCAGTCGAGCCGGGACACCGAGGCGAAAAACTGTTTTTT. It specifies CASAVEPGHRGEKLFF. The V gene is TRBV7-2, the J gene TRBJ1-4, with TRBD1 as a possible D gene (6 bases). Trimming took off 8 bases at V and 8 bases at J, with 24 bases between the two ends. CDR1 is SGHTA, CDR2 FQGNSA, per germline. This CDR3 comprises 16 residues.

The chain couples TRBV2 to TRBJ1-1; D uncertain. This CDR3 region has 15 residues. V was clipped by 4 bases and J by 4 bases, with 16 bases between them. Germline CDR1 SNHLY, CDR2 FYNNEI. The CDR3: CASSVRADMGTEAFF. The CDR3 nucleotides are TGTGCCAGCAGTGTGAGGGCAGATATGGGCACTGAAGCTTTCTTT.

As DNA, the CDR3 is TGTGCCAGCAGTGATCGTAGGGCTCTACTCGACGAGCAGTACTTC. Protein product: CASSDRRALLDEQYF. The genes are TRBV2 and TRBJ2-7; D gene uncertain. V shed 3 bases and J shed 5 bases, with 17 bases lying between them. Germline CDR1 and CDR2: SNHLY and FYNNEI. CDR3 length equals 15 residues.

The J gene is TRBJ2-7, the V gene TRBV5-4; 13 bases line up with TRBD2. The CDR3 consists of 16 residues. V lost 0 bases and J lost 0; bases outside the gene matches: 0. Germline assignment: CDR1 SGHNT and CDR2 YYREEE (reference sequence). The CDR3 DNA reads TGTGCCAGCAGCTTGGGACTAGCGGGGGGCTCCTACGAGCAGTACTTC. Translation: CASSLGLAGGSYEQYF.

This chain uses TRBV6-5 with TRBJ2-3; D is unclear. Germline lookup yields CDR1 MNHEY and CDR2 SVGAGI. There are 15 residues in the CDR3. The V end lost 2 bases, the J end lost 2 bases, and 11 bases lay between the germline ends. The CDR3 is CASSYQAAITDTQYF. The CDR3 DNA is TGTGCCAGCAGTTACCAGGCGGCTATCACAGATACGCAGTATTTT.

This sequence joins TRBV9 and TRBJ1-2, with 8 bases lining up with TRBD1. After removal of 1 base from V and 4 bases from J, the junction contained 3 bases not matched to a gene. The CDR3 is 14 residues long. Germline CDR1 SGDLS, CDR2 YYNGEE. As DNA, the CDR3 is TGTGCCAGCAGCGTAAAGGACAGGGTCTATGGCTACACCTTC. This codes for CASSVKDRVYGYTF.

The CDR3 reads CASSTTNQPQHF. The CDR3 nucleotides are TGTGCCAGCAGCACGACCAATCAGCCCCAGCATTTT. The rearrangement links TRBV7-2 to TRBJ1-5; D is unclear. Trimming pared 5 bases from V and 3 bases from J, leaving 5 bases between. CDR1 and CDR2 (germline): SGHTA, FQGNSA. The CDR3 contains 12 residues.

V usage is TRBV12-3 or TRBV12-4 and J usage is TRBJ1-6; D is undetermined. Trimming left V 6 bases short and J 6 bases short, with 3 bases between. This CDR3 has 11 amino acids. DNA for the CDR3: TGTGCCAGCAGCGGTAATTCACCCCTCCACTTT. It codes for CASSGNSPLHF.

V and J are TRBV28 and TRBJ1-2; no clear D. Deletions cut 10 bases from V and 2 bases from J, with 20 bases between. Germline loops: CDR1 MDHEN, CDR2 SYDVKM. The CDR3 runs to 15 residues. The CDR3 region has the DNA TGTGCCACCATCAAGGTGGGGTACGGGAACTATGGCTACACCTTC. Its protein product is CATIKVGYGNYGYTF.

This clone occurred a few times. The V call is TRBV12-3 or TRBV12-4, the J call TRBJ2-3; D call uncertain. V was shortened by 1 base and J by 5 bases, with 1 base between the two germline ends. This CDR3 contains 11 residues. CDR3 protein: CASSLEDTQYF. The CDR3 bases are TGTGCCAGCAGTTTAGAAGATACGCAGTATTTT.

This chain uses TRBV28 with TRBJ2-5; 7 nucleotides align to TRBD1. The length of the CDR3 is 14 residues. Germline CDR1 and CDR2: MDHEN and SYDVKM. V lost 4 bases, J lost 4 bases, and 6 bases stayed unmatched. CDR3 region: CASSSLTGLETQYF. The CDR3 region has the DNA TGTGCCAGCAGTTCATTGACAGGGCTAGAGACCCAGTACTTC.

The chain couples TRBV2 to TRBJ1-1; D ambiguous. The CDR3 length is 13 residues. Trimming cost V 7 bases and J 0 bases, with 9 bases left between them. Looked up from germline, CDR1 is SNHLY and CDR2 is FYNNEI. The CDR3 DNA follows: TGTGCCAGCAAAGGGCAGATGAACACTGAAGCTTTCTTT. It translates to CASKGQMNTEAFF.

This sequence joins TRBV7-2 and TRBJ1-2; D possibly corresponds to TRBD1 (5 bases). From germline, CDR1 is SGHTA and CDR2 FQGNSA. Deletions cut 5 bases from V and 5 bases from J, with 18 bases between. CDR3 length equals 15 residues. The CDR3 nucleotides are TGTGCCAGCAGCCCCAGACAGACATTGGGGTATGGCTACACCTTC. Its translation: CASSPRQTLGYGYTF.

CDR3 protein: CASSSSPGANEKLFF. The CDR3 DNA sequence: TGTGCCAGCAGCTCCTCCCCGGGGGCTAATGAAAAACTGTTTTTT. This rearrangement joins TRBV7-6 to TRBJ1-4; D is possibly TRBD1 (5 bases). This CDR3 region has 15 residues. Germline CDR1 and CDR2: SGHVS and FNYEAQ. V was pared by 4 bases and J by 3 bases, with 12 bases between.

The gene calls are TRBV27 and TRBJ1-4; a weak D match, TRBD1 (6 bases). The V gene's germline CDR1 is MNHEY and CDR2 SMNVEV (reference sequence). CDR3 length equals 14 residues. Between the trimmed V and J ends, which lost 8 bases and 4 bases, there was a span of 14 bases. CDR3 in amino acids: CASARQGSNEKLFF. CDR3 coding DNA: TGTGCCAGCGCGCGGCAGGGGAGTAATGAAAAACTGTTTTTT.

J is TRBJ2-1 and V is TRBV9; D unresolved. The V end lost 2 bases, the J end lost 10 bases, and 10 bases lay between the germline ends. Germline assignment: CDR1 SGDLS and CDR2 YYNGEE. This CDR3 spans 12 amino acids. The CDR3 region is CASSVPGGEQFF. The CDR3 coding sequence is TGTGCCAGCAGCGTCCCGGGTGGGGAGCAGTTCTTC.

V usage is TRBV19 and J usage is TRBJ2-7, with TRBD2 matching over 11 bases. CDR1 LNHDA and CDR2 SQIVND come from the germline V gene (reference sequence). With V trimmed by 4 bases and J by 0 bases, 5 bases remained unmatched. This CDR3 is 16 amino acids long. The CDR3 is CASSTSSGGFSYEQYF. CDR3 DNA: TGTGCCAGTAGTACTTCTAGCGGGGGGTTCTCCTACGAGCAGTACTTC.

This rearrangement joins TRBV10-3 to TRBJ1-4, with TRBD1 identical over 7 bases. V was pared by 4 bases and J by 5 bases, with 4 bases of the junction left unmatched. The CDR3 has 14 amino acids. From germline, CDR1 is ENHRY and CDR2 SYGVKD. Written as DNA, the CDR3 is TGTGCCATCAGTGGGACAGGTTCGAATGAAAAACTGTTTTTT. This encodes CAISGTGSNEKLFF.